Below, 10 T cell receptor beta chains from the same sample are listed, as sequenced in a study of beta chain features in type 1 diabetes (dated by TCRdb to 2016 to 2019). Library creation used the immunoSEQ multiplex PCR assay. The High Capacity cDNA Reverse Transcription Kit was used to reverse transcribe all of the isolated RNA, meaning that expressed TCRB transcripts were what got sequenced. TCRdb provides this immuneACCESS table in a form limited to in-frame rearrangements. Some clones are lacking; in checked studies, under half of them reflect an unresolved V gene, and why the rest are absent is not known. A total of about 13,000 clones appear in this sample, over 40% of them only once. Clones ranked in the top ten supply around 1% of the sample. What was sequenced was stem cell memory CD4+ T cells from blood. The sample's cell subset or site label is to be understood as: stem cell-like memory CD4+ T cells. Every receptor here comes from a man aged 18 to 29 in good health.

This sequence joins TRBV18 and TRBJ1-4, with 10 bases matching TRBD1. The germline V gene has CDR1 KGHSH and CDR2 LQKENI. There are 17 residues in the CDR3. J was trimmed by 2 bases and V by 4 bases; bases with no gene match: 7. In nucleotides, the CDR3 is TGTGCCAGCTCACAACAGGGACAGGGGAGGACTAATGAAAAACTGTTTTTT. Translation gives CASSQQGQGRTNEKLFF.

The genes are TRBV18 and TRBJ2-3, with TRBD2 as a possible D gene (5 bases). The germline gives CDR1 KGHSH, CDR2 LQKENI. The CDR3 is made up of 14 amino acids. Trimming stripped 3 bases from V and 3 bases from J, with 10 bases between. This CDR3 reads CASSPPRGTDTQYF. The CDR3 nucleotides read TGTGCCAGCTCACCCCCGCGCGGGACAGATACGCAGTATTTT. The complete variable domain, with remaining parts taken from reference TRBV18 and TRBJ2-3, reads NAGVMQNPRHLVRRRGQEARLRCSPMKGHSHVYWYRQLPEEGLKFMVYLQKENIIDESGMPKERFSAEFPKEGPSILRIQQVVRGDSAAYFCASSPPRGTDTQYFGPGTRLTVL.

This clone was counted a single time. V gene TRBV19 combines with J gene TRBJ1-5; 10 bases agree with TRBD1. Germline-derived CDR1 and CDR2 are LNHDA and SQIVND (reference sequence). CDR3 length equals 16 residues. After removal of 2 bases from V and 1 base from J, the junction contained 2 bases not matched to a gene. The CDR3 protein is CASSIWDRGSNQPQHF. DNA for the CDR3: TGTGCCAGTAGTATATGGGACAGGGGAAGCAATCAGCCCCAGCATTTT.

The chain combines TRBV4-2 with TRBJ2-5, with D possibly TRBD2 on 5 matching bases. The CDR3 loop spans 14 amino acids. Germline V lookup: CDR1 LGHNA, CDR2 YNFKEQ. The ends were cut back, 5 bases at V and 5 bases at J, with 15 bases in the middle. The CDR3 coding sequence is TGTGCCAGCAGCTTAGACTCGGGGTTCGAGACCCAGTACTTC. Translated, it gives CASSLDSGFETQYF.

The rearrangement links TRBV10-3 to TRBJ2-7, with D possibly being TRBD1 (5 bases). CDR1 ENHRY and CDR2 SYGVKD come from the germline V gene. Trimming removed 11 bases from V and 0 bases from J, with 17 bases in between. The CDR3 has 14 amino acids. The CDR3 DNA reads TGTGCCGTTCGAACGGTGGACACCTCCTACGAGCAGTACTTC. It codes for CAVRTVDTSYEQYF.

This rearrangement joins TRBV2 to TRBJ2-1; 13 bases fit TRBD2. Germline CDR1 reads SNHLY; CDR2 reads FYNNEI. The CDR3 runs 17 residues. After removal of 6 bases from V and 7 bases from J, the junction contained 12 bases not matched to a gene. The CDR3 nucleotides are TGTGCCAGCAGGAAAACTAGCGGGGGGGCCGTGCTGAATGAGCAGTTCTTC. Its translation is CASRKTSGGAVLNEQFF.

This clone turned up a few times. The rearrangement joins TRBV7-9 to TRBJ2-7; possibly TRBD2 for D (5 bases). V lost 2 bases to trimming and J lost 4 bases, with 12 bases between them. The length of the CDR3 is 14 residues. Germline lookup yields CDR1 SEHNR and CDR2 FQNEAQ (reference sequence). CDR3 amino acids: CASSLHLGEYEQYF. For the CDR3, the DNA is TGTGCCAGCAGCTTACATCTCGGGGAATACGAGCAGTACTTC.

This clone has more than one count but fewer than ten. This chain links TRBV27 with TRBJ1-5; 9 bases are shared with TRBD1. Germline V gene data show CDR1 as MNHEY and CDR2 as SMNVEV (reference sequence). The CDR3 length is 15 residues. With 2 bases clipped from V and 3 bases from J, the junction kept 2 bases outside the gene matches. CDR3 amino acids: CASSLVQGANQPQHF. Here the CDR3 DNA reads TGTGCCAGCAGTTTAGTACAGGGGGCCAATCAGCCCCAGCATTTT.

The J gene is TRBJ1-6, the V gene TRBV30, with D uncertain. CDR3 length: 13 residues. The germline V gene encodes CDR1 GTSNPN and CDR2 SVGIG (reference sequence). V lost 2 bases and J 7 bases, leaving 9 bases between the germline ends. The CDR3 nucleotides read TGTGCCTGGAGTTTGGGAGCAAATTCACCCCTCCACTTT. Its translation is CAWSLGANSPLHF.

This clone was seen more than once but under ten times. The genes are TRBV25-1 and TRBJ1-4; 7 nucleotides line up with TRBD1. Germline V lookup: CDR1 MGHDK, CDR2 SYGVNS. The CDR3 runs 18 residues. With V trimmed by 2 bases and J by 0 bases, 9 bases remained unmatched. This CDR3 is CASSEGPQGGATNEKLFF. As DNA, the CDR3 is TGTGCCAGCAGTGAAGGTCCCCAGGGGGGTGCAACTAATGAAAAACTGTTTTTT. Based on the CDR3 plus reference TRBV25-1 and TRBJ1-4, the full variable domain is EADIYQTPRYLVIGTGKKITLECSQTMGHDKMYWYQQDPGMELHLIHYSYGVNSTEKGDLSSESTVSRIRTEHFPLTLESARPSHTSQYLCASSEGPQGGATNEKLFFGSGTQLSVL.